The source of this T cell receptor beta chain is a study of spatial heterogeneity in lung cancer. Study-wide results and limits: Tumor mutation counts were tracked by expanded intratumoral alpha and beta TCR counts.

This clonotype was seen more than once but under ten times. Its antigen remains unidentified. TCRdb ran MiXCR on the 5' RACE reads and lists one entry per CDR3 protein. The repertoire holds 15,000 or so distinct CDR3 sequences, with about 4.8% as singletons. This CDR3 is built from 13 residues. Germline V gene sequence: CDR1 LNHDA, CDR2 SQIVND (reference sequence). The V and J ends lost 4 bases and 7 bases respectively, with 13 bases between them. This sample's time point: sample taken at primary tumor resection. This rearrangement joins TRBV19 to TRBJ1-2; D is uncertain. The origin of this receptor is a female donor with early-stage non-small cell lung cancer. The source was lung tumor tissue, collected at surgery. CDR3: CASSKTRESGYTF. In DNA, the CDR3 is TGTGCCAGTAGTAAGACGAGGGAATCTGGCTACACCTTC.